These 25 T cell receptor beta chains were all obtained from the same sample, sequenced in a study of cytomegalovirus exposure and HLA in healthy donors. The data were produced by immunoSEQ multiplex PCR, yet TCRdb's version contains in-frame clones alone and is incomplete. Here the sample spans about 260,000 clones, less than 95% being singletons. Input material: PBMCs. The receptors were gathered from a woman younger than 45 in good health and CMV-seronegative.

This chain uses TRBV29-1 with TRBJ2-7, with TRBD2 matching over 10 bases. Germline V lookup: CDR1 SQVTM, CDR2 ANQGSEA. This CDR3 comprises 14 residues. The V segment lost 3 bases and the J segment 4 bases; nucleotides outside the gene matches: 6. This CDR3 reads CSVEGLAGEYEQYF. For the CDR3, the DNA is TGCAGCGTTGAGGGGCTAGCGGGAGAGTACGAGCAGTACTTC.

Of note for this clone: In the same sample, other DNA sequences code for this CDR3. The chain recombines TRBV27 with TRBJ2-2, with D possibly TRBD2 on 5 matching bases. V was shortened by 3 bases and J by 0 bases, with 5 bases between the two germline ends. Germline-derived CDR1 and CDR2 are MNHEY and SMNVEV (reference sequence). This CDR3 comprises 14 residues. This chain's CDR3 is CASSFGANTGELFF. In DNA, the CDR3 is TGTGCCAGCAGTTTCGGGGCGAACACCGGGGAGCTGTTTTTT.

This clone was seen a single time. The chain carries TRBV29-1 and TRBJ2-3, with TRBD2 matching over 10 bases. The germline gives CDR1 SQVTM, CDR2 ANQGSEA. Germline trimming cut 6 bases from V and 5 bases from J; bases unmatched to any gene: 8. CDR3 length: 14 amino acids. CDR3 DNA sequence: TGCAGCGTCCGGGGACTAGCGTCGAAAGATACGCAGTATTTT. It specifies CSVRGLASKDTQYF.

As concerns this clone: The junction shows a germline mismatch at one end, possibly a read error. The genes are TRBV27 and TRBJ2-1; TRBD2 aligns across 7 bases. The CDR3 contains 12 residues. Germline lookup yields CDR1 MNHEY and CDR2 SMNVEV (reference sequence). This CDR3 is CASGTSDNGQFF. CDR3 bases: TGTGCCAGCGGTACTAGCGACAATGGGCAGTTCTTC.

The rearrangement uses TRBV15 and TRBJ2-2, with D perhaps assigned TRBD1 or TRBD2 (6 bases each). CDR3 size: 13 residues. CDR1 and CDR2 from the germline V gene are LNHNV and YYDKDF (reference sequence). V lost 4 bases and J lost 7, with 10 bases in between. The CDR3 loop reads CATSKEGGGELFF. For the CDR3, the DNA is TGTGCCACCAGCAAAGAGGGGGGCGGGGAGCTGTTTTTT.

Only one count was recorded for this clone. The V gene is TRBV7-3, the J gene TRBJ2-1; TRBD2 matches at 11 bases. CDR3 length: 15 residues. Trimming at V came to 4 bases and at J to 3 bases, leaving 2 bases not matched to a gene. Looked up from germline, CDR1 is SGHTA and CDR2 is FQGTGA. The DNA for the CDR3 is TGTGCCAGCAGCTCTGGACTAGCGGGCTACAATGAGCAGTTCTTC. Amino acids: CASSSGLAGYNEQFF.

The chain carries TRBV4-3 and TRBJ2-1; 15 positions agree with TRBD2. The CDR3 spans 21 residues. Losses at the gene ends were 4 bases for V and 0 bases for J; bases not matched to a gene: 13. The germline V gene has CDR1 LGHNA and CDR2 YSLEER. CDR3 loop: CASSPRPPGLAGGPSYNEQFF. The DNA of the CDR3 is TGCGCCAGCAGCCCCCGGCCACCGGGACTAGCGGGAGGTCCCTCCTACAATGAGCAGTTCTTC.

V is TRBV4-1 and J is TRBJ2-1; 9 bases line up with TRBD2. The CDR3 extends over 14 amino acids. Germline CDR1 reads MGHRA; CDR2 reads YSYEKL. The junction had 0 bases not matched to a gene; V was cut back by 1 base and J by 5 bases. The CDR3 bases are TGCGCCAGCAGCCAAGGACTAGCGGACAATGAGCAGTTCTTC. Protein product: CASSQGLADNEQFF.

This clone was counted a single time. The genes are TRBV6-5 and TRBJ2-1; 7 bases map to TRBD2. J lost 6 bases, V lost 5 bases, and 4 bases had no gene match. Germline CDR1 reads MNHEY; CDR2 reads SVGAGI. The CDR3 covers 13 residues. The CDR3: CASSKAGPNEQFF. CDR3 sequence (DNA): TGTGCCAGCAGTAAAGCGGGACCCAATGAGCAGTTCTTC.

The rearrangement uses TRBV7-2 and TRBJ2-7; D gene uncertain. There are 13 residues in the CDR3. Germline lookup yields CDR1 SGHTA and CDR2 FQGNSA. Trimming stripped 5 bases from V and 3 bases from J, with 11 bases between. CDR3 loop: CASSLPGGYEQYF. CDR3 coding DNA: TGTGCCAGCAGCCTGCCGGGCGGCTACGAGCAGTACTTC.

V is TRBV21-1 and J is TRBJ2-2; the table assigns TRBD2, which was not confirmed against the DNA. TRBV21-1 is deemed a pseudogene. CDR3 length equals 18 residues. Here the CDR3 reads CASSPRDPGEREPGELFF. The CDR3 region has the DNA TGTGCCAGCAGCCCCCGGGACCCTGGGGAGCGGGAACCCGGGGAGCTGTTTTTT.

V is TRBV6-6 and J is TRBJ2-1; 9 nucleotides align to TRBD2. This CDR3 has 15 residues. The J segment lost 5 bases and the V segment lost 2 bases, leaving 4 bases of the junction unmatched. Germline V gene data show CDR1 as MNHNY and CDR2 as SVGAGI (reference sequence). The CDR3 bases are TGTGCCAGCAGTTACATCCCTAGCGGGAACAATGAGCAGTTCTTC. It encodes CASSYIPSGNNEQFF.

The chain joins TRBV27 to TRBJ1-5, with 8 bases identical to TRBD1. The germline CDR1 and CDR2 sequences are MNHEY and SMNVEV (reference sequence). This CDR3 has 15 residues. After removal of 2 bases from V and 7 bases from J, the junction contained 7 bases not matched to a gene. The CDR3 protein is CASSLGRGLGQPQHF. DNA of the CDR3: TGTGCCAGCAGTTTAGGCAGGGGGCTGGGGCAGCCCCAGCATTTT.

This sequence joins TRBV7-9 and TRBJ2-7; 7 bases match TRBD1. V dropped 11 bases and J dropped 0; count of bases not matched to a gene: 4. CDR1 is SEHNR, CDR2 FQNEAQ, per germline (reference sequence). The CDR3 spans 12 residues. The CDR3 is CALGDSSYEQYF. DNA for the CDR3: TGTGCCCTGGGGGACAGCTCCTACGAGCAGTACTTC.

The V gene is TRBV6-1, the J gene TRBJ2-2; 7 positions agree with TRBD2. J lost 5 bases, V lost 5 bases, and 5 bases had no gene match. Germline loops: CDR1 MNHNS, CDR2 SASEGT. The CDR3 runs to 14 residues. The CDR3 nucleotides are TGTGCCAGCAGTTTAGCGGGTGTGACCGGGGAGCTGTTTTTT. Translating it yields CASSLAGVTGELFF.

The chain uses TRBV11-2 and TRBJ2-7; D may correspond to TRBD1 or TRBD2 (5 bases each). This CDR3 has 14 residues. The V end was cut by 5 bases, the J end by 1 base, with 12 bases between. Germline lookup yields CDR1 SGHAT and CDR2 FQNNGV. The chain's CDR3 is CASSGAPGSYEQYF. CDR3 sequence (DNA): TGTGCCAGCAGCGGGGCCCCGGGGTCCTACGAGCAGTACTTC. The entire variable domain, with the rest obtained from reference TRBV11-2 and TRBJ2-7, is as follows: EAGVAQSPRYKIIEKRQSVAFWCNPISGHATLYWYQQILGQGPKLLIQFQNNGVVDDSQLPKDRFSAERLKGVDSTLKIQPAKLEDSAVYLCASSGAPGSYEQYFGPGTRLTVT.

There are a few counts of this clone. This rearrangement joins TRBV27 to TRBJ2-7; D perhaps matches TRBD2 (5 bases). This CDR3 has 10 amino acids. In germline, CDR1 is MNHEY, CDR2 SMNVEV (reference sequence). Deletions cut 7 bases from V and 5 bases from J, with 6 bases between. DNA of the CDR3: TGTGCCAGCACCGGGGACGAGCAGTACTTC. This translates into CASTGDEQYF.

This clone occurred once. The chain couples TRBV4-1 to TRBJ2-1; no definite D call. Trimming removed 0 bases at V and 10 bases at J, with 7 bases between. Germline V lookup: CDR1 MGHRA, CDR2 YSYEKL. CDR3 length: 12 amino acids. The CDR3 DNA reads TGCGCCAGCAGCCAAGATGGCGCAGAGCAGTTCTTC. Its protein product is CASSQDGAEQFF.

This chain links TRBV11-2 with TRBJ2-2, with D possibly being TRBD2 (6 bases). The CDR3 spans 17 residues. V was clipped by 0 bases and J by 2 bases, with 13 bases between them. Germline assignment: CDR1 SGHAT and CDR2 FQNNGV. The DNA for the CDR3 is TGTGCCAGCAGCTTAGAAATTAGCGGAAGTAACACCGGGGAGCTGTTTTTT. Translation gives CASSLEISGSNTGELFF. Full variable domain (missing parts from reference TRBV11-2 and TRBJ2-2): EAGVAQSPRYKIIEKRQSVAFWCNPISGHATLYWYQQILGQGPKLLIQFQNNGVVDDSQLPKDRFSAERLKGVDSTLKIQPAKLEDSAVYLCASSLEISGSNTGELFFGEGSRLTVL.

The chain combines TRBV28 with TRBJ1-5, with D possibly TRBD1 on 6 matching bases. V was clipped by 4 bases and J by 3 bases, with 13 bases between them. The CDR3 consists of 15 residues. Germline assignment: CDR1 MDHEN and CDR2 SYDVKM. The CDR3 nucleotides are TGTGCCAGCAGTTCCCTGGACAGCTACAATCAGCCCCAGCATTTT. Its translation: CASSSLDSYNQPQHF.

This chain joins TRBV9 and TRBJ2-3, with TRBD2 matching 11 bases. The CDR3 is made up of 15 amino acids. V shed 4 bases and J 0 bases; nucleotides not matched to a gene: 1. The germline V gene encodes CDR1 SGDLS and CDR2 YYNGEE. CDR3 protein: CASSPSGRSTDTQYF. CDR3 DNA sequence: TGTGCCAGCAGCCCTAGCGGGAGGAGCACAGATACGCAGTATTTT.

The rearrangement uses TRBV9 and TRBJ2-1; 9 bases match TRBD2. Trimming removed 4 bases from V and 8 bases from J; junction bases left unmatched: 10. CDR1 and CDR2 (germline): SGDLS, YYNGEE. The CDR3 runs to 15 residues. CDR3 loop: CASSPSGREGDEQFF. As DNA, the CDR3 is TGTGCCAGCAGCCCCTCGGGGCGGGAGGGAGATGAGCAGTTCTTC.

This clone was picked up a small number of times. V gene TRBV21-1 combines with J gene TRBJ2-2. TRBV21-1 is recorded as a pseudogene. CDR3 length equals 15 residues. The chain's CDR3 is CASSGYLPNTGELFF. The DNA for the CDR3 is TGTGCCAGCAGCGGGTATCTTCCGAACACCGGGGAGCTGTTTTTT.

CDR3 region: CASRGTDNYGYTF. DNA of the CDR3: TGTGCCAGCAGGGGGACGGACAACTATGGCTACACCTTC. The gene calls are TRBV6-1 and TRBJ1-2, with D perhaps matching TRBD1 (5 bases). Deletions cut 6 bases from V and 2 bases from J, with 10 bases between. Germline assignment: CDR1 MNHNS and CDR2 SASEGT. This CDR3 spans 13 amino acids.

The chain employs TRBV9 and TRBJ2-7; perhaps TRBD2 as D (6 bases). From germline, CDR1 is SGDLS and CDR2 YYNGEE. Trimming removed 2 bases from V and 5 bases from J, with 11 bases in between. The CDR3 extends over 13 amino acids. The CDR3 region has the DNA TGTGCCAGCAGCGTCGGAGCGGGCCACGAGCAGTACTTC. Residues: CASSVGAGHEQYF.